A selection of T cell receptor beta chains follows, all from one sample in a study of T cells in Graves' hyperthyroidism and ophthalmopathy. TCRdb re-analysed the multiplex PCR reads in MiXCR, keeping a single row per CDR3 protein. The sample comprises 400,000 to 600,000 distinct CDR3 sequences, around 15% of which are singletons, and approximately 32% rests with the top ten. The sample taken for sequencing was blood. The receptors shown here come from a woman in her thirties with Graves' ophthalmopathy. Both conserved end residues are part of each CDR3. D genes are given only for firm matches. Clone sizes are given selectively: once, few, many, or a class where the clone is expanded.

d_call: NA; j_call: TRBJ2-5; clone_size: few; v_call: TRBV7-8; cdr3_nt: TGTGCCAGCAGCTTCCGTGACTGGTCCTTCCAAGAGACCCAGTACTTC; cdr3_aa: CASSFRDWSFQETQYF
d_call: TRBD1; j_call: TRBJ2-3; clone_size: few; v_call: TRBV19; cdr3_nt: TGTGCCAGTAGTATCGGGACAGGGGAGGATACGCAGTATTTT; cdr3_aa: CASSIGTGEDTQYF
d_call: NA; j_call: TRBJ1-1; clone_size: many; v_call: TRBV28; cdr3_nt: TGTGCCAGCAGCTGGAACACTGAAGCTTTCTTT; cdr3_aa: CASSWNTEAFF
d_call: NA; j_call: TRBJ2-7; clone_size: many; v_call: TRBV6-1; cdr3_nt: TGTGCCAGCGGAGACAACTACGAGCAGTACTTC; cdr3_aa: CASGDNYEQYF
d_call: TRBD2; j_call: TRBJ2-3; clone_size: many; v_call: TRBV3-1; cdr3_nt: TGTGCCAGCAGCCAAGATCAGGTAGCGGGAGGCACAGATACGCAGTATTTT; cdr3_aa: CASSQDQVAGGTDTQYF
d_call: TRBD2; j_call: TRBJ2-5; clone_size: many; v_call: TRBV12-5; cdr3_nt: TGTGCTAGTGGCGTAGGCGGGCTAGCGGGAGAGACCCAGTACTTC; cdr3_aa: CASGVGGLAGETQYF
d_call: TRBD2; j_call: TRBJ2-3; clone_size: many; v_call: TRBV11-1; cdr3_nt: TGTGCCAGCAGCTTAGACGCTAGCGGCACTAGCACAGATACGCAGTATTTT; cdr3_aa: CASSLDASGTSTDTQYF
d_call: NA; j_call: TRBJ2-1; clone_size: NA; v_call: TRBV28; cdr3_nt: TGTGCCAGCAGTCCATCGGTCAGGTTGCCGTTCTTC; cdr3_aa: CASSPSVRLPFF
d_call: TRBD2; j_call: TRBJ2-7; clone_size: many; v_call: TRBV4-3; cdr3_nt: TGCGCCAGCAGCCAAGCAGCGGGAGGTCTCGAGCAGTACTTC; cdr3_aa: CASSQAAGGLEQYF
d_call: TRBD2; j_call: TRBJ2-3; clone_size: many; v_call: TRBV12-3/TRBV12-4; cdr3_nt: TGTGCCAGCAGTTCCGCTACCCGAGCGGGACCCACAGATACGCAGTATTTT; cdr3_aa: CASSSATRAGPTDTQYF
d_call: NA; j_call: TRBJ1-4; clone_size: NA; v_call: TRBV7-2; cdr3_nt: TGTGCCAGCAGCTTAGTGGACGTGGTTGAGTCTAATGAAAAACTGTTTTTT; cdr3_aa: CASSLVDVVESNEKLFF
d_call: NA; j_call: TRBJ2-2; clone_size: few; v_call: TRBV7-9; cdr3_nt: TGTGCCAGCAGCTTATCGGGGTTAACCGGGGAGCTGTTTTTT; cdr3_aa: CASSLSGLTGELFF
d_call: NA; j_call: TRBJ2-1; clone_size: many; v_call: TRBV7-8; cdr3_nt: TGTGCCAGCAGCCCCGGGGAGGACAATGAGCAGTTCTTC; cdr3_aa: CASSPGEDNEQFF
d_call: TRBD1; j_call: TRBJ1-5; clone_size: many; v_call: TRBV7-2; cdr3_nt: TGTGCCAGCAGCTTAGAGGACAGGGAGTATCAGCCCCAGCATTTT; cdr3_aa: CASSLEDREYQPQHF
d_call: TRBD1; j_call: TRBJ1-2; clone_size: NA; v_call: TRBV3-1; cdr3_nt: TGTGCCAGCAGCACCCGGGACAGGGGCGATGGTGGCTACACCTTC; cdr3_aa: CASSTRDRGDGGYTF
d_call: TRBD1; j_call: TRBJ2-5; clone_size: few; v_call: TRBV14; cdr3_nt: TGTGCCAGCAGCCAAGATTGGGACCGGACAGGGCTGGAGACCCAGTACTTC; cdr3_aa: CASSQDWDRTGLETQYF
d_call: NA; j_call: TRBJ2-1; clone_size: many; v_call: TRBV5-6; cdr3_nt: TGTGCCAGCAGTACCCTAAGCGGTTCCTACAATGAGCAGTTCTTC; cdr3_aa: CASSTLSGSYNEQFF
d_call: NA; j_call: TRBJ2-1; clone_size: NA; v_call: TRBV6-2/TRBV6-3; cdr3_nt: TGTGCCAGCAGTCCCACCGGGACCCGATTCTCCCATGAGCAGTTCTTC; cdr3_aa: CASSPTGTRFSHEQFF
d_call: TRBD1; j_call: TRBJ1-3; clone_size: many; v_call: TRBV28; cdr3_nt: TGTGCCAGCAGTTTAGGTCCCCTCGGGACAGCTGGAAACACCATATATTTT; cdr3_aa: CASSLGPLGTAGNTIYF
d_call: NA; j_call: TRBJ2-7; clone_size: many; v_call: TRBV20-1; cdr3_nt: TGCAGTGCTAGTTTAGCAGGTCTCCTCTACGAGCAGTACTTC; cdr3_aa: CSASLAGLLYEQYF
d_call: NA; j_call: TRBJ2-5; clone_size: NA; v_call: TRBV12-3/TRBV12-4; cdr3_nt: TGTGCCAGCAGTACTGAGCCAAAGACCCAGTACTTC; cdr3_aa: CASSTEPKTQYF
d_call: NA; j_call: TRBJ1-1; clone_size: many; v_call: TRBV5-1; cdr3_nt: TGCGCCAGCAGCTTGGACGGCAGCGCGATTATGAACACTGAAGCTTTCTTT; cdr3_aa: CASSLDGSAIMNTEAFF
d_call: TRBD2; j_call: TRBJ2-7; clone_size: many; v_call: TRBV20-1; cdr3_nt: TGCAGTGCTAGGCTCCCCTTAGCGGGGAACTACGAGCAGTACTTC; cdr3_aa: CSARLPLAGNYEQYF
d_call: NA; j_call: TRBJ2-7; clone_size: NA; v_call: TRBV4-2; cdr3_nt: TGTGCCAGCAGCGCGGACAGATCCTACGAGCAGTACTTC; cdr3_aa: CASSADRSYEQYF